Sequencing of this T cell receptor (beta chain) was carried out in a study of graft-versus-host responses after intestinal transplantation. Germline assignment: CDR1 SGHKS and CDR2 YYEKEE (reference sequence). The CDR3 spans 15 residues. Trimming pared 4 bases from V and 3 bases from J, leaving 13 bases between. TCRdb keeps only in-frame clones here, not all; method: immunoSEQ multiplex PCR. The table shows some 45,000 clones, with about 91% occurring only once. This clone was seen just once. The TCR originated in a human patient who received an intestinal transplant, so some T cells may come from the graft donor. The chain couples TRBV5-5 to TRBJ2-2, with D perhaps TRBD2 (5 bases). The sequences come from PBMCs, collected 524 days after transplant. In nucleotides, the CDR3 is TGTGCCAGCAGCCGATCCGCCGGGGACACCGGGGAGCTGTTTTTT. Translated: CASSRSAGDTGELFF.